This entry features one TCR beta chain sequence. The table came from immunoSEQ multiplex PCR; TCRdb's copy has only in-frame clones and leaves some out. The sample carries over 200,000 clones, 70% to 90% recorded once. The V and J ends lost 6 bases and 2 bases respectively, with 14 bases between them. This CDR3 region has 14 residues. Germline V gives CDR1 MGHDK, CDR2 SYGVNS. The data were taken from a study of blood T cell repertoires in COVID-19. The source material was PBMCs or T cells enriched from blood (not recorded which). The rearrangement joins TRBV25-1 to TRBJ2-7; D remains unclear. The source of this sequence is a man aged 25 to 40 who had recovered from COVID-19. The chain's CDR3 is CASSDIGLTYEQYF. The CDR3 DNA sequence: TGTGCCAGCAGCGATATCGGTCTAACCTACGAGCAGTACTTC.